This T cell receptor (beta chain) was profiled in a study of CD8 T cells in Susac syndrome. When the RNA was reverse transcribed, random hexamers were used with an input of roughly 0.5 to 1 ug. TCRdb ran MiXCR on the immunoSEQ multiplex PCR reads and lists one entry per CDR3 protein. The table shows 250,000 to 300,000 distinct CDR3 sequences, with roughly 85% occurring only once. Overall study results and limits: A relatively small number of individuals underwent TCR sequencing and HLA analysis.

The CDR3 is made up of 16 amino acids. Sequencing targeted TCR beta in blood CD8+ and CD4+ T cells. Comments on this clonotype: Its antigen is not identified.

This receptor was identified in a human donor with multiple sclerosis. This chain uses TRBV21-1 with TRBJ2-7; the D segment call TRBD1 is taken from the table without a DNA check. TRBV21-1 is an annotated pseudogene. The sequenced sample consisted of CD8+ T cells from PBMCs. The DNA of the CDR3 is TGTGCCAGCCCGACGTGGGCGGACAGGCCTTTTTACGAGCAGTACTTC. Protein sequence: CASPTWADRPFYEQYF.